The entry below gives a single T cell receptor beta chain sequence along with its context. Its antigen is not identified. It was with 60 Vbeta and 13 Jbeta primers that the PCR ran. Clones were read by immunoSEQ multiplex PCR, and TCRdb kept only the in-frame ones, dropping some. The data hold some 99,000 clones, with 73% observed a single time. The data are from a study of cytomegalovirus exposure and HLA in healthy donors. Germline CDR1 LNHDA, CDR2 SQIVND (reference sequence). This CDR3 region has 12 residues. V was pared by 4 bases and J by 9 bases, with 3 bases of the junction left unmatched. Findings and caveats of the study: When analyzed later, a missense DCLRE1C variant was found to be linked to TCR beta V- and J-gene trimming.

The sequenced sample consisted of PBMCs. This clonotype was obtained from a man aged 40-55 years in good health and CMV-seronegative. V is TRBV19 and J is TRBJ2-1; the match to TRBD1 covers 7 bases. The CDR3 here is CASSTTGLEQFF. In nucleotides, the CDR3 is TGTGCCAGTAGTACGACAGGGCTTGAGCAGTTCTTC.